Given below is one TCR beta chain in context. No antigen is known for it. Measured with immunoSEQ multiplex PCR; TCRdb has only the in-frame clones, and not every one. The profile covers some 120,000 clones, with around 80% appearing a single time and 4.5% to 5.5% taken by the ten largest. These data come from a study of a mutant IDH1 vaccine in newly diagnosed glioma. Overall study context: Patients had received radiotherapy, temozolomide, or both previously, most receiving both.

Stated time point: week 11, during vaccination. Alongside topical imiquimod, each dose of vaccine comprised 300 ug of mutant IDH1 20-mer peptide. The CDR3 has 13 amino acids. Between the trimmed V and J ends, which lost 5 bases and 4 bases, there was a span of 11 bases. Germline CDR1 reads MNHEY; CDR2 reads SVGAGI. The receptor comes from a man in his forties or fifties with glioma. The sequences come from PBMCs, collected from a glioma patient whose treatment included an IDH1 peptide vaccine. The chain joins TRBV6-5 to TRBJ1-1; no clear D gene. The CDR3 bases are TGTGCCAGCAGTAGCGAGCTGGGCACTGAAGCTTTCTTT. Protein sequence: CASSSELGTEAFF.